The 7 T cell receptor beta chains reported below all come from one sample, sequenced in a study of shared clonotypes between healthy human individuals (dated by TCRdb to the early 2020s). Receptor libraries were prepared by the immunoSEQ multiplex PCR assay. Imported from immuneACCESS, the table was reduced by TCRdb to in-frame sequences with V and J called. These copies leave out some clones; in studies compared against another copy, an unresolved V gene accounts for under half, and the cause of the remainder is not known. A total of 2.5 million or so clones appear in this sample, around 94% of them only once. 0.13% to 0.15% of the sample is in the top ten clones. What was sequenced was naive CD4+ T cells sorted from blood. Per the publication, the cell subset or site label means: CD45RA+ positively selected. The source is a man between 18 and 29 years old in good health.

This clone has just one count. The chain has TRBV9 and TRBJ1-6, with 10 bases identical to TRBD1. The germline CDR1 and CDR2 sequences are SGDLS and YYNGEE. Trimming took 4 bases from V and 8 from J; bases not matched to a gene: 9. The CDR3 extends over 16 amino acids. CDR3 coding DNA: TGTGCCAGCAGCCCGCCAGGGGACAGGGGCTATTCACCCCTCCACTTT. Amino acids: CASSPPGDRGYSPLHF.

J is TRBJ2-3 and V is TRBV5-1; no clear D gene. This CDR3 is built from 12 residues. Germline CDR1 reads SGHRS; CDR2 reads YFSETQ. Trimming cost V 4 bases and J 5 bases, with 8 bases left between them. In DNA form, the CDR3 reads TGCGCCAGCAGCCGAGAAGGAGATACGCAGTATTTT. Translated, it gives CASSREGDTQYF.

This clone turned up a few times. The CDR3 loop is CASSGTAVEAFF. CDR3 sequence (DNA): TGTGCCAGCAGTGGGACCGCGGTTGAAGCTTTCTTT. The chain links TRBV2 to TRBJ1-1; D remains unclear. The CDR3 extends over 12 amino acids. V dropped 4 bases and J dropped 7 bases, with 10 bases sitting between them. Germline CDR1 is SNHLY and CDR2 is FYNNEI.

This chain links TRBV19 with TRBJ2-4, with no clear D. Trimming left V 4 bases short and J 0 bases short, with 13 bases between. This CDR3 is 16 amino acids long. Germline CDR1 and CDR2: LNHDA and SQIVND (reference sequence). CDR3 sequence reads: CASSNSWDLAKNIQYF. CDR3 DNA sequence: TGTGCCAGTAGTAATTCGTGGGATTTAGCCAAAAACATTCAGTACTTC.

The gene calls are TRBV19 and TRBJ2-5; TRBD2 agrees at 7 bases. V was pared by 6 bases and J by 5 bases, with 9 bases of the junction left unmatched. The CDR3 consists of 14 residues. Per the germline V gene, CDR1 is LNHDA and CDR2 is SQIVND (reference sequence). CDR3: CASRKTQGGETQYF. The DNA for the CDR3 is TGTGCCAGTAGAAAGACCCAGGGAGGGGAGACCCAGTACTTC.

In nucleotides, the CDR3 is TGCGCCAGCAGTGAGTCGGGACAGGGTTCGAATGAGCAGTTCTTC. Protein product: CASSESGQGSNEQFF. The J gene is TRBJ2-1, the V gene TRBV10-1; 9 bases align to TRBD1. CDR3 length: 15 amino acids. CDR1 is WNHNN, CDR2 SYGVQD, per germline (reference sequence). Germline trimming cut 0 bases from V and 7 bases from J; bases unmatched to any gene: 4.

This clone was observed a few times. This sequence joins TRBV5-4 and TRBJ1-1; D is ambiguous. Trimming shortened V by 0 bases and J by 1 base, and 7 bases separated the two germline ends. Germline V lookup: CDR1 SGHNT, CDR2 YYREEE (reference sequence). The CDR3 contains 14 residues. The CDR3 DNA follows: TGTGCCAGCAGCTTGGGACGGGAGAACACTGAAGCTTTCTTT. This translates into CASSLGRENTEAFF.